The clone carrying this TCR beta chain was picked up one time. No antigen is known for it. Libraries for TCR beta were made by quantitative 5'-RACE with molecular barcodes. TCRdb recomputed calls from the 5' RACE reads with MiXCR, one row per CDR3 protein. The repertoire holds under 450,000 distinct CDR3 sequences, with more than 15% as singletons. The data were obtained in a study of CD8 T cells in ankylosing spondylitis. Germline V gives CDR1 SGHVS, CDR2 FNYEAQ. This CDR3 is built from 17 residues. V dropped 1 base and J dropped 4 bases, with 19 bases sitting between them. General study points: Roughly eight highly homologous variants formed a TCR beta motif that appeared characteristic of ankylosing spondylitis blood.

This chain connects TRBV7-6 to TRBJ2-5; the D call may be TRBD1 or TRBD2 (6 bases each). This receptor was identified in a male donor with ankylosing spondylitis. The sample taken for sequencing was blood, either unsorted or a sorted T cell fraction (not recorded which). CDR3 bases: TGTGCCAGCAGCTTAGTCTCTTTGGGTCGGGGGCCAGAGACCCAGTACTTC. It translates to CASSLVSLGRGPETQYF.